One sample yielded the 26 T cell receptor beta chains listed below, sequenced in a study of shared clonotypes between healthy human individuals. Sequencing was performed with immunoSEQ multiplex PCR; in TCRdb, only in-frame clones are kept and a portion is missing. The sample yields 980,000 or so clones, over 60% seen once. The specimen sequenced was memory CD4+ T cells sorted from blood. As for subset: CD45RA-negative fraction. Source of these receptors: a man between 18 and 29 years old in good health.

This chain links TRBV27 with TRBJ2-5, with D possibly being TRBD1 (5 bases). CDR3 length equals 12 residues. Trimming removed 5 bases at V and 7 bases at J, with 11 bases between. Germline loops: CDR1 MNHEY, CDR2 SMNVEV (reference sequence). For the CDR3, the DNA is TGTGCCAGCAGTCGGCAGGGTACGACCCAGTACTTC. It translates to CASSRQGTTQYF.

The rearrangement uses TRBV6-4 and TRBJ1-6; 11 bases are shared with TRBD1. Germline CDR1 MRHNA, CDR2 SNTAGT. The CDR3 totals 14 residues. With 9 bases clipped from V and 10 bases from J, the junction kept 8 bases outside the gene matches. The CDR3 region is CARGAGQGESPLHF. The CDR3 coding sequence is TGTGCCAGGGGAGCGGGACAGGGGGAATCACCCCTCCACTTT.

This sequence joins TRBV5-6 and TRBJ1-6; 7 positions match TRBD1. Trimming took 4 bases from V and 6 from J; bases not matched to a gene: 13. This CDR3 comprises 17 residues. CDR1 is SGHDT and CDR2 is YYEEEE in the germline V gene. The CDR3 nucleotides read TGTGCCAGCAGCCTCGGGACAGCTTCTTCTCGTAATTCACCCCTCCACTTT. Translated, it gives CASSLGTASSRNSPLHF.

V and J are TRBV5-1 and TRBJ1-1, with D hard to call. Trimming removed 4 bases at V and 1 base at J, with 14 bases between. CDR1 and CDR2 (germline): SGHRS, YFSETQ. The CDR3 has 15 amino acids. The CDR3 region has the DNA TGCGCCAGCAGCCTCGGGGAGGTTGGGAACACTGAAGCTTTCTTT. Its translation: CASSLGEVGNTEAFF.

The rearrangement uses TRBV7-9 and TRBJ1-2; D remains ambiguous. Trimming shortened V by 3 bases and J by 4 bases, and 9 bases separated the two germline ends. Germline V gives CDR1 SEHNR, CDR2 FQNEAQ (reference sequence). The CDR3 totals 13 residues. As DNA, the CDR3 is TGTGCCAGCAGCTTCGACACCGTCTATGGCTACACCTTC. Translated, it gives CASSFDTVYGYTF. The full variable domain, completed using reference TRBV7-9 and TRBJ1-2, is DTGVSQNPRHKITKRGQNVTFRCDPISEHNRLYWYRQTLGQGPEFLTYFQNEAQLEKSRLLSDRFSAERPKGSFSTLEIQRTEQGDSAMYLCASSFDTVYGYTFGSGTRLTVV.

The sample holds one count of this clone. The rearrangement joins TRBV28 to TRBJ1-6; 7 nucleotides match TRBD1. CDR1 MDHEN and CDR2 SYDVKM come from the germline V gene. The CDR3 is 15 amino acids. J was trimmed by 6 bases and V by 2 bases; bases with no gene match: 4. The CDR3 region is CASSLKPGGNSPLHF. The CDR3 coding sequence is TGTGCCAGCAGTTTAAAGCCAGGGGGTAATTCACCCCTCCACTTT.

The chain is built from TRBV15 and TRBJ1-2; 7 nucleotides line up with TRBD1. CDR1 is LNHNV and CDR2 is YYDKDF in the germline V gene (reference sequence). There are 16 residues in the CDR3. Trimming at V came to 8 bases and at J to 2 bases, leaving 14 bases not matched to a gene. CDR3 amino acids: CATSPRQGGKNYGYTF. As DNA, the CDR3 is TGTGCCACCTCCCCCCGACAGGGAGGGAAAAACTATGGCTACACCTTC. The full variable domain, in which reference TRBV15 and TRBJ1-2 provide the parts outside the CDR3, is DAMVIQNPRYQVTQFGKPVTLSCSQTLNHNVMYWYQQKSSQAPKLLFHYYDKDFNNEADTPDNFQSRRPNTSFCFLDIRSPGLGDTAMYLCATSPRQGGKNYGYTFGSGTRLTVV.

Remarks on this clone: At the DNA level, this CDR3 is encoded by other sequences in the same sample as well. The rearrangement links TRBV6-5 to TRBJ2-7; weak D call: TRBD1 (6 bases). The CDR3 consists of 14 residues. V was pared by 8 bases and J by 1 base, with 15 bases between. Germline values: CDR1 MNHEY, CDR2 SVGAGI. The CDR3 region has the DNA TGTGCCAGCCGCCCGGGGCAGGGGTCCTACGAGCAGTACTTC. Protein: CASRPGQGSYEQYF.

The genes are TRBV10-3 and TRBJ2-1; 16 positions agree with TRBD2. This CDR3 is built from 16 residues. The germline V gene has CDR1 ENHRY and CDR2 SYGVKD. V lost 0 bases to trimming and J lost 7 bases; unmatched junction nucleotides: 0. The CDR3 DNA follows: TGTGCCATCAGTGAGTCGGGACTAGCGGGAGGGAATGAGCAGTTCTTC. Amino acid sequence: CAISESGLAGGNEQFF.

The gene calls are TRBV14 and TRBJ1-1; a possible D gene is TRBD1 (6 bases). CDR1 SGHDN and CDR2 FVKESK come from the germline V gene. The ends were cut back, 4 bases at V and 5 bases at J, with 14 bases in the middle. The CDR3 contains 14 residues. In DNA, the CDR3 is TGTGCCAGCAGCCTACAGGGCAGCGGTACTGAAGCTTTCTTT. Its protein is CASSLQGSGTEAFF.

V is TRBV30 and J is TRBJ1-1; D gene uncertain. This CDR3 has 12 amino acids. The germline V gene encodes CDR1 GTSNPN and CDR2 SVGIG (reference sequence). V lost 4 bases and J lost 2, with 8 bases in between. Here the CDR3 DNA reads TGTGCCTGGACGCGGGCAAACACTGAAGCTTTCTTT. Its protein product is CAWTRANTEAFF.

The J gene is TRBJ1-1, the V gene TRBV6-6; D gene ambiguous. The germline V gene has CDR1 MNHNY and CDR2 SVGAGI (reference sequence). The V end lost 6 bases, the J end lost 4 bases, and 6 bases lay between the germline ends. The CDR3 length is 11 residues. CDR3 in DNA: TGTGCCAGCAGGGCGGGCACTGAAGCTTTCTTT. Amino acid sequence: CASRAGTEAFF.

Only a few counts were recorded for this clone. The V call is TRBV28, the J call TRBJ2-2; maybe TRBD1 (7 bases). The length of the CDR3 is 16 residues. The V gene lost 10 bases and the J gene lost 4 bases, with 22 bases spanning the gap. Germline loops: CDR1 MDHEN, CDR2 SYDVKM. CDR3 region: CAIGPQGGVSTGELFF. As DNA, the CDR3 is TGTGCCATCGGCCCTCAGGGGGGCGTTTCCACCGGGGAGCTGTTTTTT.

This chain connects TRBV7-9 to TRBJ2-2; D possibly matches TRBD1 or TRBD2 (5 bases each). With 6 bases removed from V and 7 bases from J, the gap between germline ends came to 12 bases. CDR3 size: 13 residues. Germline V CDR1 and CDR2: SEHNR, FQNEAQ (reference sequence). The CDR3 here is CASRSTGGGELFF. Written as DNA, the CDR3 is TGTGCCAGCAGATCTACTGGGGGCGGGGAGCTGTTTTTT.

The chain employs TRBV11-2 and TRBJ2-2; the D is unclear. Germline CDR1 is SGHAT and CDR2 is FQNNGV. The V gene lost 4 bases and the J gene lost 0 bases, with 12 bases spanning the gap. The length of the CDR3 is 16 residues. CDR3 sequence reads: CASSSRQLTNTGELFF. The CDR3 nucleotides are TGTGCCAGCAGCTCCCGCCAACTCACGAACACCGGGGAGCTGTTTTTT.

The chain recombines TRBV7-9 with TRBJ1-1; possible D gene TRBD1, 5 bases. Trimming shortened V by 5 bases and J by 5 bases, and 9 bases separated the two germline ends. The V gene's germline CDR1 is SEHNR and CDR2 FQNEAQ (reference sequence). This CDR3 has 12 amino acids. CDR3 bases: TGTGCCAGCAGCCCAGAGGGGACTGAAGCTTTCTTT. It encodes CASSPEGTEAFF.

This chain uses TRBV2 with TRBJ1-5, with D maybe TRBD1 (5 bases). The CDR3 length is 13 residues. Trimming removed 4 bases at V and 5 bases at J, with 9 bases between. The V gene's germline CDR1 is SNHLY and CDR2 FYNNEI. The CDR3 region is CASSVRDHQPQHF. CDR3 in DNA: TGTGCCAGCAGTGTACGGGACCATCAGCCCCAGCATTTT.

This clone was seen more than once but under ten times. The chain's CDR3 is CASSRGTGGSEAFF. The CDR3 DNA reads as TGTGCCAGCAGCAGAGGGACAGGGGGATCCGAAGCTTTCTTT. The chain joins TRBV9 to TRBJ1-1, with 11 nucleotides matching TRBD1. With V trimmed by 4 bases and J by 8 bases, 7 bases remained unmatched. This CDR3 contains 14 residues. CDR1 and CDR2 from the germline V gene are SGDLS and YYNGEE.

The gene calls are TRBV29-1 and TRBJ1-1, with D possibly TRBD1 on 6 matching bases. From germline, CDR1 is SQVTM and CDR2 ANQGSEA. This CDR3 region has 13 residues. Trimming shortened V by 6 bases and J by 1 base, and 12 bases separated the two germline ends. CDR3 sequence (DNA): TGCAGCGTAGGAGGACAGACGAACACTGAAGCTTTCTTT. This translates into CSVGGQTNTEAFF. Variable domain in full (rest from reference TRBV29-1 and TRBJ1-1): SAVISQKPSRDICQRGTSLTIQCQVDSQVTMMFWYRQQPGQSLTLIATANQGSEATYESGFVIDKFPISRPNLTFSTLTVSNMSPEDSSIYLCSVGGQTNTEAFFGQGTRLTVV.

This chain links TRBV5-6 with TRBJ2-7, with 8 bases aligning to TRBD2. The CDR3 runs 15 residues. The ends lost 4 bases at V and 2 bases at J; junction bases unmatched: 8. CDR1 is SGHDT and CDR2 is YYEEEE in the germline V gene. CDR3 sequence: CASSALGREAYEQYF. CDR3 nucleotides: TGTGCCAGCAGCGCCTTAGGGCGGGAGGCCTACGAGCAGTACTTC.

J is TRBJ1-3 and V is TRBV10-1; the D is unclear. This CDR3 region has 14 residues. Trimming took off 3 bases at V and 4 bases at J, with 10 bases between the two ends. The germline V gene encodes CDR1 WNHNN and CDR2 SYGVQD (reference sequence). The CDR3 DNA sequence: TGCGCCAGCAGTGACTGGGAAACGGGAAACACCATATATTTT. Protein: CASSDWETGNTIYF.

CDR3 loop: CASSRTGLGETQYF. In DNA form, the CDR3 reads TGTGCCAGTAGTAGGACAGGCCTGGGGGAGACCCAGTACTTC. The chain uses TRBV19 and TRBJ2-5; 7 bases match TRBD1. Germline V gene sequence: CDR1 LNHDA, CDR2 SQIVND (reference sequence). The CDR3 runs 14 residues. V was clipped by 4 bases and J by 5 bases; unmatched bases: 7.

This clone was found once. This chain links TRBV21-1 with TRBJ2-7; TRBD1 is the table's D call, not checked against the DNA. TRBV21-1 is classified as a pseudogene. This CDR3 has 12 residues. The CDR3, as DNA: TGTGCCAGCAGCAGAAGACAGGACGAGCAGTACTTC. Encoded protein: CASSRRQDEQYF.

CDR3 amino acids: CASSLVAGGRRTDTQYF. For the CDR3, the DNA is TGCGCCAGCAGCTTGGTGGCGGGGGGCCGGCGCACAGATACGCAGTATTTT. The J gene is TRBJ2-3, the V gene TRBV5-1, with 8 nucleotides matching TRBD2. The ends lost 0 bases at V and 1 base at J; junction bases unmatched: 7. The germline V gene has CDR1 SGHRS and CDR2 YFSETQ. CDR3 length: 17 amino acids. The whole variable domain, filled in from reference TRBV5-1 and TRBJ2-3, reads KAGVTQTPRYLIKTRGQQVTLSCSPISGHRSVSWYQQTPGQGLQFLFEYFSETQRNKGNFPGRFSGRQFSNSRSEMNVSTLELGDSALYLCASSLVAGGRRTDTQYFGPGTRLTVL.

V and J are TRBV5-1 and TRBJ1-4; D is unresolved. The V gene's germline CDR1 is SGHRS and CDR2 YFSETQ. Trimming left V 0 bases short and J 7 bases short, with 13 bases between. The CDR3 totals 15 residues. DNA for the CDR3: TGCGCCAGCAGCTTGGGGGCCACTGGACGTGAAAAACTGTTTTTT. It is translated as CASSLGATGREKLFF.

This chain connects TRBV6-5 to TRBJ2-1; TRBD1 aligns across 8 bases. The CDR3 totals 12 residues. Per germline, CDR1 MNHEY and CDR2 SVGAGI. Germline trimming cut 2 bases from V and 14 bases from J; bases unmatched to any gene: 5. CDR3 coding DNA: TGTGCCAGCAGTTACGGTGGGACAGGAGAGTTCTTC. Translating it yields CASSYGGTGEFF.